The 23 T cell receptor beta chains below all came from one sample that was sequenced in a study of T cells in Graves' hyperthyroidism and ophthalmopathy. RNA transcripts gave rise to amplified TCR beta CDR3 regions. HTBI primers were the set used in a first-round RT-PCR of the TCR CDR3. TCRdb reprocessed the multiplex PCR reads with MiXCR, giving one entry per CDR3 protein. Among fewer than 550,000 distinct CDR3 sequences listed, about 15% were seen once. The sequenced material came from blood. These receptors were taken from a woman aged 18-29 years with Graves' hyperthyroidism.

This clonotype showed up many times. The chain couples TRBV6-5 to TRBJ1-6; TRBD1 matches 8 bases. Germline CDR1 and CDR2: MNHEY and SVGAGI. The CDR3 extends over 17 amino acids. The trim removed 0 bases at V and 2 bases at J, leaving 3 bases unmatched. The CDR3 region is CASSYSSGGTYNSPLHF. CDR3 bases: TGTGCCAGCAGTTACTCATCAGGGGGCACCTATAATTCACCCCTCCACTTT.

This clonotype was found a few times. The chain is built from TRBV6-1 and TRBJ2-1; 10 bases agree with TRBD2. Germline V gives CDR1 MNHNS, CDR2 SASEGT. The CDR3 is 17 amino acids. With 7 bases clipped from V and 1 base from J, the junction kept 10 bases outside the gene matches. The CDR3 here is CASNGQRGGQSYNEQFF. The DNA of the CDR3 is TGTGCCAGCAATGGACAGCGGGGGGGCCAGTCCTACAATGAGCAGTTCTTC.

Points on this clonotype: At one end, the junction sequence differs from germline, possibly due to a read error. The chain carries TRBV7-7 and TRBJ2-6; D is perhaps TRBD2 (6 bases). The CDR3 consists of 16 residues. Looked up from germline, CDR1 is SSHAT and CDR2 is FNYEAQ (reference sequence). CDR3 in DNA: TGTGCTAGCAGCTTAGGGACTGGCTCTGGGGCCAACGTCCTGACTTTC. Translated: CASSLGTGSGANVLTF.

The chain joins TRBV25-1 to TRBJ2-7, with D unclear. The CDR3 spans 12 residues. V lost 6 bases and J lost 5, with 11 bases in between. CDR1 and CDR2 (germline): MGHDK, SYGVNS. CDR3 residues: CASSPVVNEQYF. CDR3 nucleotides: TGTGCCAGCAGCCCTGTGGTGAACGAGCAGTACTTC.

This clonotype was detected ten times or more. The gene calls are TRBV10-3 and TRBJ2-5; D gene unclear. This CDR3 comprises 15 residues. Trimming shortened V by 5 bases and J by 5 bases, and 18 bases separated the two germline ends. Looked up from germline, CDR1 is ENHRY and CDR2 is SYGVKD. The CDR3 sequence: CAISLDAPDGETQYF. The CDR3 DNA is TGTGCCATCAGTTTGGACGCCCCGGATGGGGAGACCCAGTACTTC.

This clonotype was picked up many times. V is TRBV6-6 and J is TRBJ2-7; D is perhaps TRBD2 (6 bases). Germline CDR1 MNHNY, CDR2 SVGAGI (reference sequence). The V end was cut by 2 bases, the J end by 0 bases, with 17 bases between. The CDR3 is made up of 17 amino acids. The CDR3 DNA reads TGTGCCAGCAGTTACGACTGGCGGGACCGGAGCTCCTACGAGCAGTACTTC. Translated: CASSYDWRDRSSYEQYF.

This CDR3 is CASSIGPRVDEQFF. The CDR3 DNA reads as TGTGCCAGTAGTATTGGGCCCAGAGTCGATGAGCAGTTCTTC. V is TRBV2 and J is TRBJ2-1; D is ambiguous. The length of the CDR3 is 14 residues. Germline V gene data show CDR1 as SNHLY and CDR2 as FYNNEI. Trimming took 9 bases from V and 8 from J, leaving 20 bases between them.

This clonotype was seen at least ten times. This sequence joins TRBV19 and TRBJ2-1; D unresolved. V lost 7 bases and J 3 bases, leaving 10 bases between the germline ends. Germline CDR1 LNHDA, CDR2 SQIVND (reference sequence). CDR3 length: 13 amino acids. CDR3 loop: CASTGWNYNEQFF. CDR3 nucleotide sequence: TGTGCCAGTACCGGGTGGAACTACAATGAGCAGTTCTTC.

This clonotype was detected a few times. The chain links TRBV9 to TRBJ1-4; D gene unclear. Germline V lookup: CDR1 SGDLS, CDR2 YYNGEE. Trimming left V 4 bases short and J 8 bases short, with 6 bases between. The CDR3 totals 11 residues. Here the CDR3 DNA reads TGTGCCAGCAGCAAGGACGAAAAACTGTTTTTT. Its protein product is CASSKDEKLFF.

Ten or more counts support this clonotype. The chain employs TRBV5-8 and TRBJ2-1, with a possible D match to TRBD2 (6 bases). V was trimmed by 4 bases and J by 4 bases, leaving 18 bases between them. CDR1 SGHTS and CDR2 YDEGEE come from the germline V gene. CDR3 length: 16 residues. Here the CDR3 reads CASSVRPGGEYNEQFF. The CDR3 coding sequence is TGTGCCAGCAGCGTTCGTCCGGGCGGGGAATACAATGAGCAGTTCTTC.

There are many counts of this clonotype. V is TRBV7-9 and J is TRBJ2-1; D is ambiguous. The ends were cut back, 5 bases at V and 7 bases at J, with 12 bases in the middle. This CDR3 comprises 13 residues. From germline, CDR1 is SEHNR and CDR2 FQNEAQ (reference sequence). The CDR3 bases are TGTGCCAGCAGCCGCGGACGGACGAATGAGCAGTTCTTC. Its translation is CASSRGRTNEQFF.

This sequence joins TRBV6-5 and TRBJ2-7, with TRBD2 as a possible D gene (5 bases). V lost 2 bases and J 1 base, leaving 12 bases between the germline ends. The CDR3 covers 15 residues. In germline, CDR1 is MNHEY, CDR2 SVGAGI. CDR3 sequence: CASSYRLPLSYEQYF. The CDR3 coding sequence is TGTGCCAGCAGTTACCGACTACCCCTGTCCTACGAGCAGTACTTC.

In this sample, this clonotype turned up a few times. At one end the junction does not follow the germline gene, possibly because of a read error. The rearrangement joins TRBV11-3 to TRBJ2-2, with TRBD2 matching over 9 bases. The germline gives CDR1 SGHNT, CDR2 YENEEA. CDR3 length: 16 amino acids. The CDR3 sequence is CASSTSGRSGTRELFF. CDR3 DNA sequence: TGTGCCAGCAGCACGAGCGGGAGGTCGGGCACCAGGGAGCTGTTTTTT.

This clonotype was counted a few times. With a much larger clone just one base away, this may be a read error. Since the CDR3 does not end with the conserved phenylalanine or tryptophan, this likely comes from a read error. V and J are TRBV20-1 and TRBJ1-5; 10 bases agree with TRBD1. CDR3 length: 17 residues. Unmatched junction bases numbered 10, after V lost 3 bases and J lost 2 bases. CDR1 and CDR2 (germline): DFQATT, SNEGSKA (reference sequence). The CDR3 coding sequence is TGCAGTGCTAGTCGCGGGACAGGGGCCGGGGGCAATCAGCCCCAGCATCTT. Amino acid sequence: CSASRGTGAGGNQPQHL.

This clonotype has a handful of counts. This chain links TRBV2 with TRBJ2-3, with TRBD2 matching over 8 bases. Germline-derived CDR1 and CDR2 are SNHLY and FYNNEI. The CDR3 length is 15 residues. The ends lost 6 bases at V and 0 bases at J; junction bases unmatched: 5. CDR3 loop: CASRKREISTDTQYF. The DNA of the CDR3 is TGTGCCAGCAGGAAGCGGGAGATCAGCACAGATACGCAGTATTTT.

Many counts were recorded for this clonotype. The rearrangement links TRBV20-1 to TRBJ2-3; 9 bases are a match to TRBD2. CDR1 is DFQATT, CDR2 SNEGSKA, per germline (reference sequence). This CDR3 has 14 amino acids. Germline trimming cut 1 base from V and 5 bases from J; bases unmatched to any gene: 4. The CDR3 DNA reads TGCAGTGCTAGAGGCGGGGGGGCCGGAGATACGCAGTATTTT. Translated, it gives CSARGGGAGDTQYF.

J is TRBJ2-1 and V is TRBV5-1; D may match TRBD1 or TRBD2 (5 bases each). This CDR3 spans 13 amino acids. Trimming removed 2 bases at V and 6 bases at J, with 9 bases between. CDR1 SGHRS and CDR2 YFSETQ come from the germline V gene. The CDR3 reads CASSFNGGNEQFF. The CDR3 DNA reads TGCGCCAGCAGCTTTAATGGGGGCAATGAGCAGTTCTTC.

The chain recombines TRBV6-2 or TRBV6-3 with TRBJ2-6, with D hard to call. V was cut by 6 bases and J by 2 bases, with 17 bases left in between. CDR1 and CDR2 from the germline V gene are MNHEY and SVGEGT. The CDR3 totals 17 residues. The CDR3 spells CASSPISSGAGANVLTF. In DNA, the CDR3 is TGTGCCAGCAGCCCCATATCCTCGGGCGCTGGGGCCAACGTCCTGACTTTC.

There are many counts of this clonotype. The chain is built from TRBV27 and TRBJ1-1; D gene unclear. This CDR3 contains 14 residues. Germline CDR1 and CDR2: MNHEY and SMNVEV (reference sequence). V was shortened by 0 bases and J by 1 base, with 6 bases between the two germline ends. The CDR3 DNA reads as TGTGCCAGCAGTTTATCACGGCCGAACACTGAAGCTTTCTTT. As protein: CASSLSRPNTEAFF.

This clonotype was recorded at least ten times. J is TRBJ2-3 and V is TRBV10-3; D uncertain. Trimming cost V 6 bases and J 3 bases, with 10 bases left between them. In germline, CDR1 is ENHRY, CDR2 SYGVKD. This CDR3 has 13 amino acids. The DNA for the CDR3 is TGTGCCATCAGCCTACTCGTTACAGATACGCAGTATTTT. Translation gives CAISLLVTDTQYF.

Many counts were recorded for this clonotype. The V and J genes are TRBV5-1 and TRBJ2-5; D call uncertain. This CDR3 is built from 13 residues. With 6 bases removed from V and 1 base from J, the gap between germline ends came to 10 bases. The germline gives CDR1 SGHRS, CDR2 YFSETQ. CDR3 in amino acids: CASKREVQETQYF. The CDR3 DNA follows: TGCGCCAGCAAAAGGGAAGTCCAAGAGACCCAGTACTTC. Full variable domain (missing parts from reference TRBV5-1 and TRBJ2-5): KAGVTQTPRYLIKTRGQQVTLSCSPISGHRSVSWYQQTPGQGLQFLFEYFSETQRNKGNFPGRFSGRQFSNSRSEMNVSTLELGDSALYLCASKREVQETQYFGPGTRLLVL.

This clonotype was counted ten times or more. This chain uses TRBV11-2 with TRBJ1-5, with D possibly being TRBD1 (5 bases). Germline CDR1 reads SGHAT; CDR2 reads FQNNGV. V was shortened by 3 bases and J by 4 bases, with 10 bases between the two germline ends. CDR3 length: 14 residues. The chain's CDR3 is CASSFGRENQPQHF. CDR3 in DNA: TGTGCCAGCAGCTTTGGCAGGGAGAATCAGCCCCAGCATTTT.

In regard to this clonotype: Germline and junction disagree at one end, which may indicate a read error. This chain connects TRBV12-5 to TRBJ1-1, with D unclear. Germline V lookup: CDR1 LGHNT, CDR2 FRNRAP. The length of the CDR3 is 15 residues. Here the CDR3 reads CVSGLVLQPNTEAFF. DNA of the CDR3: TGTGTTAGTGGTTTGGTACTACAACCCAACACTGAAGCTTTCTTT.